These 22 T cell receptor beta chains were all obtained from the same sample, sequenced in a study of immune heterogeneity within non-small cell lung tumors. Amplifying TCR beta CDR3 involved multiplex PCR carried out with 32 V and 13 J primers. Using its own MiXCR run on the multiplex PCR reads, TCRdb lists one record per CDR3 protein. The sample consists of 5,600 or so distinct CDR3 sequences, roughly a sixth of them appearing once. For each sample, template was around 600 ng of bulk tumor genomic DNA. Each primary tumor yielded several biopsies, collected far apart from one another at surgery. Untreated, newly diagnosed non-small cell lung cancer patients underwent curative surgery. The sequencing input was lung tumor tissue. These receptors originate from a man between 35 and 55 years old with non-small cell lung cancer.

V is TRBV10-2 and J is TRBJ2-5; a possible D gene is TRBD2 (6 bases). The germline V gene encodes CDR1 WSHSY and CDR2 SAAADI. The CDR3 length is 14 residues. Trimming took 0 bases from V and 5 from J, leaving 10 bases between them. The CDR3 nucleotides read TGCGCCAGCAGTGAGTCGAATGGGGGGGAGACCCAGTACTTC. This codes for CASSESNGGETQYF.

This chain uses TRBV3-1 with TRBJ2-2, with D maybe TRBD2 (5 bases). The germline V gene has CDR1 LGHDT and CDR2 YNNKEL (reference sequence). V lost 0 bases and J 7 bases, leaving 9 bases between the germline ends. This CDR3 has 14 residues. CDR3: CASSQEEAIGELFF. CDR3 in DNA: TGTGCCAGCAGCCAAGAGGAGGCTATCGGGGAGCTGTTTTTT.

By share of the sample, this clonotype is medium-sized. V gene TRBV12-3 or TRBV12-4 combines with J gene TRBJ2-2; perhaps D is TRBD1 or TRBD2 (6 bases each). Trimming left V 0 bases short and J 5 bases short, with 16 bases between. This CDR3 is 17 amino acids long. The CDR3 sequence: CASSLAQWGARTGELFF. The CDR3 nucleotides read TGTGCCAGCAGTTTAGCGCAGTGGGGGGCGCGGACCGGGGAGCTGTTTTTT.

In this sample, this clonotype is medium-sized. The CDR3 loop is CASSFNREQFF. The CDR3 DNA is TGTGCCAGCAGTTTTAATCGTGAGCAGTTCTTC. This chain connects TRBV27 to TRBJ2-1; no clear D gene. V lost 3 bases, J lost 9 bases, and 6 bases lay in between. Germline loops: CDR1 MNHEY, CDR2 SMNVEV (reference sequence). The CDR3 is made up of 11 amino acids.

As regards this clonotype: A read error may be the cause here, since a much bigger clone is one base away. This chain uses TRBV4-2 with TRBJ2-1; D uncertain. The CDR3 has 14 amino acids. The V end lost 0 bases, the J end lost 15 bases, and 18 bases lay between the germline ends. The germline V gene encodes CDR1 LGHNA and CDR2 YNFKEQ. The CDR3 DNA reads TGTGCCAGCAGCCAAGAGGGTAGTCTCTCCGTCCGGTTCTTC. Protein product: CASSQEGSLSVRFF.

This clonotype is medium-sized by share. The gene calls are TRBV6-1 and TRBJ2-1; 7 bases align to TRBD2. CDR3 size: 14 residues. The junction had 1 base not matched to a gene; V was cut back by 2 bases and J by 3 bases. CDR1 and CDR2 (germline): MNHNS, SASEGT. DNA of the CDR3: TGTGCCAGCAGTGAACTAGCGGACTACAATGAGCAGTTCTTC. This gives the protein CASSELADYNEQFF.

Concerning this clonotype: One end of the junction does not line up with germline, which may come from a read error. The V call is TRBV30, the J call TRBJ2-7; D perhaps matches TRBD2 (6 bases). The CDR3 spans 11 residues. The germline V gene encodes CDR1 GTSNPN and CDR2 SVGIG (reference sequence). The CDR3 loop reads CSWSTGTGEYF. CDR3 nucleotides: TGTTCCTGGAGTACGGGGACGGGGGAGTACTTC. Filled out from reference TRBV30 and TRBJ2-7, the complete variable domain reads SQTIHQWPATLVQPVGSPLSLECTVEGTSNPNLYWYRQAAGRGLQLLFYSVGIGQISSEVPQNLSASRPQDRQFILSSKKLLLSDSGFYLCSWSTGTGEYFGPGTRLTVT.

This clonotype is deemed large. This chain joins TRBV2 and TRBJ2-2, with TRBD2 matching 7 bases. V was clipped by 6 bases and J by 4 bases; unmatched bases: 23. In germline, CDR1 is SNHLY, CDR2 FYNNEI. CDR3 length: 20 residues. In DNA, the CDR3 is TGTGCCAGCAGGATCCCTGGGAGCGGGAACCTCCTGCGCGGCACCGGGGAGCTGTTTTTT. Protein sequence: CASRIPGSGNLLRGTGELFF.

In this sample, this clonotype is medium-sized. The chain uses TRBV10-3 and TRBJ1-5; 8 bases match TRBD1. The V gene's germline CDR1 is ENHRY and CDR2 SYGVKD. This CDR3 is built from 14 residues. The V gene end was trimmed by 9 bases and the J gene end by 5 bases; junction bases not matched to a gene: 9. CDR3 residues: CAMASDRADQPQHF. The DNA for the CDR3 is TGTGCCATGGCCTCGGACAGGGCGGATCAGCCCCAGCATTTT.

Judged by abundance, this clonotype is medium-sized. This chain joins TRBV5-1 and TRBJ2-1, with 9 bases lining up with TRBD2. The CDR3 is 15 residues long. Trimming took 2 bases from V and 4 from J; bases not matched to a gene: 4. Germline CDR1 reads SGHRS; CDR2 reads YFSETQ. The CDR3 sequence: CASSFSGGRYNEQFF. The CDR3 coding sequence is TGCGCCAGCAGCTTTAGCGGGGGAAGATACAATGAGCAGTTCTTC.

This chain links TRBV5-4 with TRBJ1-1; D remains unclear. V was pared by 1 base and J by 3 bases, with 10 bases between. Germline CDR1 and CDR2: SGHNT and YYREEE (reference sequence). This CDR3 spans 14 amino acids. The CDR3 sequence: CASSLPKMDTEAFF. DNA for the CDR3: TGTGCCAGCAGCTTGCCCAAGATGGACACTGAAGCTTTCTTT.

This clonotype has ten or more counts. The chain joins TRBV2 to TRBJ2-4, with TRBD1 identical over 7 bases. Germline V gene sequence: CDR1 SNHLY, CDR2 FYNNEI. Germline trimming cut 5 bases from V and 2 bases from J; bases unmatched to any gene: 6. The CDR3 has 15 amino acids. CDR3 coding DNA: TGTGCCAGCAGTCCCCCGGGACAGACCAAAAACATTCAGTACTTC. This translates into CASSPPGQTKNIQYF.

By proportion, this clonotype is medium-sized (0.01 to 0.1%). The chain uses TRBV6-1 and TRBJ2-3; 8 nucleotides line up with TRBD1. The V segment lost 4 bases and the J segment 0 bases; nucleotides outside the gene matches: 3. Germline V gene data show CDR1 as MNHNS and CDR2 as SASEGT. The CDR3 spans 15 residues. The CDR3 protein is CASSAWTGSTDTQYF. The DNA of the CDR3 is TGTGCCAGCAGTGCCTGGACAGGGAGCACAGATACGCAGTATTTT.

Relative to its sample, this clonotype is medium-sized. The chain links TRBV7-2 to TRBJ2-1; unclear D gene. Trimming left V 5 bases short and J 11 bases short, with 16 bases between. CDR3 length: 13 amino acids. Germline lookup yields CDR1 SGHTA and CDR2 FQGNSA. CDR3 sequence: CASSPQRGAKQFF. For the CDR3, the DNA is TGTGCCAGCAGCCCCCAGCGAGGTGCTAAGCAGTTCTTC. Complete variable domain (other parts from reference TRBV7-2 and TRBJ2-1): GAGVSQSPSNKVTEKGKDVELRCDPISGHTALYWYRQSLGQGLEFLIYFQGNSAPDKSGLPSDRFSAERTGGSVSTLTIQRTQQEDSAVYLCASSPQRGAKQFFGPGTRLTVL.

This clonotype appeared many times. The rearrangement links TRBV6-1 to TRBJ2-4, with TRBD1 as a possible D gene (6 bases). With 2 bases removed from V and 5 bases from J, the gap between germline ends came to 10 bases. The CDR3 loop spans 14 amino acids. Germline CDR1 is MNHNS and CDR2 is SASEGT. The CDR3 sequence: CASSEQGRENIQYF. The DNA for the CDR3 is TGTGCCAGCAGTGAACAGGGGCGGGAAAACATTCAGTACTTC.

On this clonotype itself: A much larger clonotype is one base distant, so this may be a read error. This rearrangement joins TRBV28 to TRBJ1-4; maybe TRBD1 (6 bases). The germline V gene encodes CDR1 MDHEN and CDR2 SYDVKM. The CDR3 is 16 amino acids. V lost 6 bases to trimming and J lost 4 bases, with 18 bases between them. The CDR3 region is CASSPCFQGNNEKLFF. Written as DNA, the CDR3 is TGTGCCAGCAGCCCGTGTTTTCAGGGGAATAATGAAAAACTGTTTTTT.

Turning to this clonotype: Germline is not matched at one junction end, which may reflect a read error. This chain uses TRBV27 with TRBJ1-5, with D perhaps TRBD1 (5 bases). Germline-derived CDR1 and CDR2 are MNHEY and SMNVEV (reference sequence). The CDR3 is 17 residues long. The CDR3: CASRLRPPGWGNQPPHF. CDR3 DNA: TGTGCCAGCAGGTTAAGGCCTCCTGGTTGGGGCAATCAGCCCCCGCATTTT.

This sequence joins TRBV20-1 and TRBJ1-1; D is ambiguous. V was pared by 6 bases and J by 7 bases, with 15 bases between. The germline V gene encodes CDR1 DFQATT and CDR2 SNEGSKA (reference sequence). The CDR3 covers 12 residues. CDR3 amino acids: CSAYNKRLEAFF. In nucleotides, the CDR3 is TGCAGTGCCTACAACAAGCGTCTTGAAGCTTTCTTT.

This clonotype was seen a handful of times. This could be a read error, since a much larger clone is one nucleotide away. The CDR3 bases are TGTGCCAGCAGCCGAGGTTCACAGGGGGGCCCTACTGAAGCTTTCTTT. Translation: CASSRGSQGGPTEAFF. V is TRBV3-1 and J is TRBJ1-1, with 8 bases that match TRBD1. CDR1 and CDR2 from the germline V gene are LGHDT and YNNKEL (reference sequence). The V and J ends lost 4 bases and 5 bases, in that order; junction bases with no gene match: 12. The CDR3 runs to 16 residues. Supplemented by reference TRBV3-1 and TRBJ1-1, the full variable domain reads DTAVSQTPKYLVTQMGNDKSIKCEQNLGHDTMYWYKQDSKKFLKIMFSYNNKELIINETVPNRFSPKSPDKAHLNLHINSLELGDSAVYFCASSRGSQGGPTEAFFGQGTRLTVV.

By frequency in the sample, this clonotype is medium-sized. The chain is built from TRBV6-1 and TRBJ2-7; TRBD2 aligns across 7 bases. Per germline, CDR1 MNHNS and CDR2 SASEGT. This CDR3 has 16 residues. The junction had 12 bases not matched to a gene; V was cut back by 7 bases and J by 0 bases. The CDR3: CASILTGGIHSYEQYF. The CDR3 DNA reads as TGTGCCAGCATTCTAACCGGGGGGATCCACTCCTACGAGCAGTACTTC.

Concerning this clonotype: One base away lies a much larger clone, so this may be a sequencing read error. V is TRBV20-1 and J is TRBJ2-3; D possibly matches TRBD1 or TRBD2 (6 bases each). Germline V gives CDR1 DFQATT, CDR2 SNEGSKA (reference sequence). The CDR3 totals 15 residues. Trimming stripped 4 bases from V and 1 base from J, with 15 bases between. CDR3 nucleotides: TGCAGTGCTACTCAGGAGGGGGTCCGCACAGATACGCAGTATTTT. Protein product: CSATQEGVRTDTQYF.

Judged by abundance, this clonotype is medium-sized. V usage is TRBV19 and J usage is TRBJ1-5, with D possibly being TRBD1 (5 bases). V was trimmed by 9 bases and J by 7 bases, leaving 19 bases between them. Looked up from germline, CDR1 is LNHDA and CDR2 is SQIVND (reference sequence). The CDR3 length is 14 residues. The CDR3 region is CASNQGIVFQPQHF. The CDR3 DNA reads as TGTGCCAGCAACCAGGGTATCGTATTCCAGCCCCAGCATTTT.